This passage covers 29 T cell receptor beta chains from one sample sequenced in a study of glioma-infiltrating T cells after dendritic cell vaccination. Profiling relied on immunoSEQ multiplex PCR, and the TCRdb table lists in-frame clones only, not all of them. The repertoire holds roughly 98,000 clones, with approximately 90% as singletons. Sequencing used blood, obtained before dendritic cell vaccination. All receptors come from a human donor with glioblastoma.

This chain uses TRBV7-9 with TRBJ1-1; tentatively, D is TRBD1 (6 bases). The CDR3 runs 15 residues. CDR1 is SEHNR and CDR2 is FQNEAQ in the germline V gene (reference sequence). Trimming cost V 1 base and J 1 base, with 10 bases left between them. The CDR3 sequence: CASSLVETGNTEAFF. CDR3 in DNA: TGTGCCAGCAGCTTAGTGGAGACAGGGAACACTGAAGCTTTCTTT. Filled out from reference TRBV7-9 and TRBJ1-1, the complete variable domain reads DTGVSQNPRHKITKRGQNVTFRCDPISEHNRLYWYRQTLGQGPEFLTYFQNEAQLEKSRLLSDRFSAERPKGSFSTLEIQRTEQGDSAMYLCASSLVETGNTEAFFGQGTRLTVV.

This chain links TRBV27 with TRBJ2-7, with D unresolved. CDR3 length: 14 residues. Trimming took 5 bases from V and 4 from J, leaving 15 bases between them. Germline V lookup: CDR1 MNHEY, CDR2 SMNVEV (reference sequence). CDR3 nucleotides: TGTGCCAGCAGTATCCACTCTAGTGGGTACGAGCAGTACTTC. Translated: CASSIHSSGYEQYF.

CDR3 in amino acids: CASSRQGAYNYGYTF. CDR3 nucleotides: TGTGCCAGCAGCCGACAGGGGGCATATAACTATGGCTACACCTTC. This chain uses TRBV28 with TRBJ1-2; 10 positions agree with TRBD1. Germline trimming cut 6 bases from V and 1 base from J; bases unmatched to any gene: 5. Germline V gives CDR1 MDHEN, CDR2 SYDVKM. The CDR3 sequence is 15 residues long.

The chain couples TRBV7-9 to TRBJ1-2; the D gene is possibly TRBD1 (5 bases). The V end lost 3 bases, the J end lost 1 base, and 15 bases lay between the germline ends. Germline CDR1 reads SEHNR; CDR2 reads FQNEAQ (reference sequence). The CDR3 spans 16 residues. For the CDR3, the DNA is TGTGCCAGCAGCTTCCCCTCGACAGCTTATAACTATGGCTACACCTTC. Translating gives CASSFPSTAYNYGYTF.

The chain joins TRBV5-1 to TRBJ2-5; 8 nucleotides align to TRBD1. Germline V gives CDR1 SGHRS, CDR2 YFSETQ. Trimming cost V 0 bases and J 4 bases; bases outside gene matches: 5. The CDR3 has 15 amino acids. The CDR3 DNA sequence: TGCGCCAGCAGCTTGGTTTCAGGGGGCTTAGAGACCCAGTACTTC. This translates into CASSLVSGGLETQYF. Full variable domain (rest looked up from reference TRBV5-1 and TRBJ2-5): KAGVTQTPRYLIKTRGQQVTLSCSPISGHRSVSWYQQTPGQGLQFLFEYFSETQRNKGNFPGRFSGRQFSNSRSEMNVSTLELGDSALYLCASSLVSGGLETQYFGPGTRLLVL.

The V and J genes are TRBV15 and TRBJ2-7; 8 bases fit TRBD1. Germline assignment: CDR1 LNHNV and CDR2 YYDKDF (reference sequence). The CDR3 sequence is 15 residues long. V trimming: 0 bases; J trimming: 0 bases; junction bases outside the gene matches: 1. CDR3: CATSRETGGSYEQYF. In nucleotides, the CDR3 is TGTGCCACCAGCAGAGAAACAGGGGGCTCCTACGAGCAGTACTTC.

This clone was observed a handful of times. J is TRBJ2-1 and V is TRBV6-4; 8 nucleotides align to TRBD1. Germline V gene data show CDR1 as MRHNA and CDR2 as SNTAGT. V trimming: 3 bases; J trimming: 4 bases; junction bases outside the gene matches: 5. The CDR3 is 15 residues long. The DNA of the CDR3 is TGTGCCAGCAGTGAGTCAGGGGGCGAATACAATGAGCAGTTCTTC. Translation: CASSESGGEYNEQFF.

The chain couples TRBV5-4 to TRBJ2-3; D perhaps matches TRBD2 (5 bases). Germline CDR1 is SGHNT and CDR2 is YYREEE (reference sequence). CDR3 length: 16 amino acids. Trimming shortened V by 0 bases and J by 0 bases, and 11 bases separated the two germline ends. The DNA of the CDR3 is TGTGCCAGCAGCTTGGGTGCGGGCGTTAGCACAGATACGCAGTATTTT. It specifies CASSLGAGVSTDTQYF.

The CDR3 sequence is CATRDISYEQYF. For the CDR3, the DNA is TGTGCCACCCGGGACATATCCTACGAGCAGTACTTC. The chain is built from TRBV6-5 and TRBJ2-7; perhaps TRBD1 as D (6 bases). The CDR3 consists of 12 residues. The ends were cut back, 10 bases at V and 1 base at J, with 11 bases in the middle. Germline assignment: CDR1 MNHEY and CDR2 SVGAGI.

In its sample, this clone was seen a few times. This chain links TRBV10-3 with TRBJ1-4; D not certain. The germline CDR1 and CDR2 sequences are ENHRY and SYGVKD. The V end was cut by 6 bases, the J end by 5 bases, with 10 bases between. There are 13 residues in the CDR3. This CDR3 reads CAISPRGNEKLFF. CDR3 nucleotides: TGTGCCATCAGCCCGAGAGGGAATGAAAAACTGTTTTTT.

This clone was picked up one time. V usage is TRBV5-6 and J usage is TRBJ2-7; 7 nucleotides match TRBD1. The CDR3 runs 14 residues. Germline V gene data show CDR1 as SGHDT and CDR2 as YYEEEE. Unmatched junction bases numbered 10, after V lost 4 bases and J lost 6 bases. Here the CDR3 reads CASSHTNRGFEQYF. As DNA, the CDR3 is TGTGCCAGCAGCCACACGAACAGGGGTTTCGAGCAGTACTTC.

The chain employs TRBV25-1 and TRBJ2-1, with 13 bases matching TRBD2. Germline CDR1 reads MGHDK; CDR2 reads SYGVNS. Germline trimming cut 8 bases from V and 10 bases from J; bases unmatched to any gene: 11. There are 15 residues in the CDR3. In nucleotides, the CDR3 is TGTGCCAGCTTCTCCGGACTAGCGGGAGTTGGAGAGCAGTTCTTC. It translates to CASFSGLAGVGEQFF.

Only one count was recorded for this clone. The rearrangement links TRBV27 to TRBJ2-1; 9 bases map to TRBD1. Germline lookup yields CDR1 MNHEY and CDR2 SMNVEV (reference sequence). Losses at the gene ends were 7 bases for V and 3 bases for J; bases not matched to a gene: 4. The CDR3 has 14 amino acids. The CDR3 reads CASTPGQGYNEQFF. DNA of the CDR3: TGTGCCAGCACTCCGGGACAGGGCTACAATGAGCAGTTCTTC.

The rearrangement joins TRBV25-1 to TRBJ1-4; D might be TRBD1 (6 bases). V gave up 2 bases and J gave up 5 bases, with 9 bases separating them. The germline V gene encodes CDR1 MGHDK and CDR2 SYGVNS. The CDR3 sequence is 14 residues long. CDR3 sequence (DNA): TGTGCCAGCAGTGAACGGGACACCAATGAAAAACTGTTTTTT. It translates to CASSERDTNEKLFF.

The chain carries TRBV5-6 and TRBJ1-1; tentatively, D is TRBD1 (6 bases). CDR3 length: 14 residues. From germline, CDR1 is SGHDT and CDR2 YYEEEE. Trimming stripped 4 bases from V and 8 bases from J, with 18 bases between. CDR3 sequence reads: CASSPSTGRREAFF. The CDR3 bases are TGTGCCAGCAGCCCATCGACAGGTCGTCGGGAAGCTTTCTTT.

V usage is TRBV4-3 and J usage is TRBJ2-2; 9 bases match TRBD1. Losses at the gene ends were 4 bases for V and 4 bases for J; bases not matched to a gene: 4. The CDR3 is made up of 15 amino acids. Germline V gives CDR1 LGHNA, CDR2 YSLEER. The CDR3 DNA is TGCGCCAGCAGCCCGGGACAGGGCCTCACCGGGGAGCTGTTTTTT. This sequence encodes CASSPGQGLTGELFF.

The V and J genes are TRBV18 and TRBJ1-2; D ambiguous. Trimming pared 0 bases from V and 5 bases from J, leaving 7 bases between. Germline CDR1 KGHSH, CDR2 LQKENI. The CDR3 is 13 residues long. Written as DNA, the CDR3 is TGTGCCAGCTCACCACCGTCGGGGTATGGCTACACCTTC. As protein: CASSPPSGYGYTF.

This clone was observed a handful of times. The chain links TRBV7-6 to TRBJ2-5; the D gene is possibly TRBD2 (6 bases). Trimming removed 1 base from V and 2 bases from J, with 14 bases in between. CDR1 and CDR2 (germline): SGHVS, FNYEAQ. The CDR3 totals 16 residues. This chain's CDR3 is CASSLVTRGIQETQYF. CDR3 bases: TGTGCCAGCAGCTTAGTAACCCGGGGGATTCAAGAGACCCAGTACTTC.

The chain couples TRBV9 to TRBJ2-7; maybe TRBD1 (6 bases). Germline CDR1 SGDLS, CDR2 YYNGEE. Trimming shortened V by 3 bases and J by 5 bases, and 15 bases separated the two germline ends. This CDR3 spans 14 amino acids. The CDR3 coding sequence is TGTGCCAGCAGCGGCCAGGTGGGGGCCCACGAGCAGTACTTC. As protein: CASSGQVGAHEQYF. Supplemented by reference TRBV9 and TRBJ2-7, the full variable domain reads DSGVTQTPKHLITATGQRVTLRCSPRSGDLSVYWYQQSLDQGLQFLIQYYNGEERAKGNILERFSAQQFPDLHSELNLSSLELGDSALYFCASSGQVGAHEQYFGPGTRLTVT.

V usage is TRBV2 and J usage is TRBJ1-1; D possibly corresponds to TRBD1 (5 bases). V was pared by 2 bases and J by 14 bases, with 21 bases between. CDR3 size: 14 residues. Germline V gene lookup returns CDR1 SNHLY and CDR2 FYNNEI. CDR3 in amino acids: CASSELGEGRRGFF. As DNA, the CDR3 is TGTGCCAGCAGTGAATTGGGGGAAGGGCGGAGGGGATTCTTT.

The J gene is TRBJ2-7, the V gene TRBV6-1; 9 bases align to TRBD2. Germline CDR1 and CDR2: MNHNS and SASEGT. V shed 0 bases and J 1 base; nucleotides not matched to a gene: 4. This CDR3 region has 16 residues. CDR3 DNA sequence: TGTGCCAGCAGTGAAGCAGTAGCGGGAGTTTCCTACGAGCAGTACTTC. Translating gives CASSEAVAGVSYEQYF.

This clone turned up a few times. The chain carries TRBV28 and TRBJ2-2, with 12 bases identical to TRBD2. Germline CDR1 reads MDHEN; CDR2 reads SYDVKM. The CDR3 runs 15 residues. V gave up 5 bases and J gave up 4 bases; unmatched junction bases: 2. The CDR3 DNA reads as TGTGCCAGCAGTCGGACTAGCGGGATCACCGGGGAGCTGTTTTTT. It specifies CASSRTSGITGELFF.

The chain employs TRBV11-2 and TRBJ2-2, with D possibly TRBD2 on 6 matching bases. Trimming cost V 2 bases and J 5 bases, with 21 bases left between them. This CDR3 has 18 residues. Germline V gives CDR1 SGHAT, CDR2 FQNNGV. For the CDR3, the DNA is TGTGCCAGCAGCTTAACGACTCGGGGCGGGATTGCGACCGGGGAGCTGTTTTTT. This sequence encodes CASSLTTRGGIATGELFF.

The chain carries TRBV6-5 and TRBJ1-2, with TRBD1 matching over 9 bases. J lost 6 bases, V lost 6 bases, and 8 bases had no gene match. The CDR3 length is 14 residues. The germline CDR1 and CDR2 sequences are MNHEY and SVGAGI. The CDR3 DNA reads as TGTGCCAGCAGGGACGGGACAGGGTCGAATGGCTACACCTTC. Its protein product is CASRDGTGSNGYTF.

The rearrangement uses TRBV2 and TRBJ2-5; D may be TRBD1 (6 bases). The ends were cut back, 7 bases at V and 3 bases at J, with 15 bases in the middle. The CDR3 is 14 residues long. Germline CDR1 SNHLY, CDR2 FYNNEI. CDR3 loop: CASKLRGPEETQYF. As DNA, the CDR3 is TGTGCCAGCAAACTCAGGGGACCCGAAGAGACCCAGTACTTC.

This chain connects TRBV2 to TRBJ1-2, with 7 positions matching TRBD1. J gave up 1 base and V 4 bases, and 6 bases lay outside the gene matches. This CDR3 has 15 residues. The V gene's germline CDR1 is SNHLY and CDR2 FYNNEI. In nucleotides, the CDR3 is TGTGCCAGCAGTGTGTTACAGGGGATTAACTATGGCTACACCTTC. Translated: CASSVLQGINYGYTF.

V is TRBV6-1 and J is TRBJ1-4, with TRBD1 matching over 7 bases. This CDR3 contains 15 residues. Per germline, CDR1 MNHNS and CDR2 SASEGT. The V gene end was trimmed by 6 bases and the J gene end by 0 bases; junction bases not matched to a gene: 4. The CDR3 loop is CASRGQRATNEKLFF. DNA of the CDR3: TGTGCCAGCAGGGGACAGCGAGCAACTAATGAAAAACTGTTTTTT.

V is TRBV19 and J is TRBJ2-3; 8 nucleotides agree with TRBD2. The V gene end was trimmed by 4 bases and the J gene end by 0 bases; junction bases not matched to a gene: 9. Germline values: CDR1 LNHDA, CDR2 SQIVND (reference sequence). This CDR3 is built from 17 residues. This chain's CDR3 is CASSTPLSGASTDTQYF. CDR3 sequence (DNA): TGTGCCAGTAGTACACCGCTTAGCGGGGCGAGCACAGATACGCAGTATTTT.

The CDR3 spells CASSLLFSGYEQYF. The CDR3 DNA reads as TGTGCCAGCAGCTTATTATTTTCAGGGTACGAGCAGTACTTC. V is TRBV11-2 and J is TRBJ2-7; possibly TRBD1 for D (5 bases). The CDR3 extends over 14 amino acids. Per the germline V gene, CDR1 is SGHAT and CDR2 is FQNNGV. V was shortened by 2 bases and J by 4 bases, with 12 bases between the two germline ends.